This TCR beta chain was found in a study of blood T cell repertoires in COVID-19. For the study at large: Sites in the United States, Italy and Spain provided acute and convalescent COVID-19 samples.

This CDR3 contains 14 residues. V lost 5 bases and J lost 7; bases outside the gene matches: 9. Germline CDR1 reads SGHVS; CDR2 reads FQNEAQ. Only in-frame clones appear in the TCRdb table, and some are missing; sequencing was by immunoSEQ multiplex PCR. The sample consists of 130,000 to 150,000 clones, 85% to 90% of them appearing once. This TCR was sampled from a man aged 18 to 29 with COVID-19, enrolled during active disease. The genes are TRBV7-8 and TRBJ2-7; 9 nucleotides match TRBD1. Source material: peripheral blood. This chain's CDR3 is CASSPGTGLGEQYF. CDR3 nucleotides: TGTGCCAGCAGCCCCGGGACAGGGCTGGGGGAGCAGTACTTC.